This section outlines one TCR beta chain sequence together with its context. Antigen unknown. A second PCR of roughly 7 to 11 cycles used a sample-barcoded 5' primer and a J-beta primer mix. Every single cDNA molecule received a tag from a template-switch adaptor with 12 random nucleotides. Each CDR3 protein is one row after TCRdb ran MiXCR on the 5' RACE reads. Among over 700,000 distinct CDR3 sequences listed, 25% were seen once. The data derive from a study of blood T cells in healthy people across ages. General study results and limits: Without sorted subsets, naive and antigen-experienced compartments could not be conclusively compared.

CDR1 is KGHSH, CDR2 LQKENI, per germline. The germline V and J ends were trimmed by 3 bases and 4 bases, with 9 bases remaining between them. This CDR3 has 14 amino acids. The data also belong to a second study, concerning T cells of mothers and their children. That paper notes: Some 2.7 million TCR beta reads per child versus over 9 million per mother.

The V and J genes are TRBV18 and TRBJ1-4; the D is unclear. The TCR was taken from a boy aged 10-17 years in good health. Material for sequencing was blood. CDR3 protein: CASSPSGNNEKLFF. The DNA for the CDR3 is TGTGCCAGCTCACCGTCGGGCAATAATGAAAAACTGTTTTTT.